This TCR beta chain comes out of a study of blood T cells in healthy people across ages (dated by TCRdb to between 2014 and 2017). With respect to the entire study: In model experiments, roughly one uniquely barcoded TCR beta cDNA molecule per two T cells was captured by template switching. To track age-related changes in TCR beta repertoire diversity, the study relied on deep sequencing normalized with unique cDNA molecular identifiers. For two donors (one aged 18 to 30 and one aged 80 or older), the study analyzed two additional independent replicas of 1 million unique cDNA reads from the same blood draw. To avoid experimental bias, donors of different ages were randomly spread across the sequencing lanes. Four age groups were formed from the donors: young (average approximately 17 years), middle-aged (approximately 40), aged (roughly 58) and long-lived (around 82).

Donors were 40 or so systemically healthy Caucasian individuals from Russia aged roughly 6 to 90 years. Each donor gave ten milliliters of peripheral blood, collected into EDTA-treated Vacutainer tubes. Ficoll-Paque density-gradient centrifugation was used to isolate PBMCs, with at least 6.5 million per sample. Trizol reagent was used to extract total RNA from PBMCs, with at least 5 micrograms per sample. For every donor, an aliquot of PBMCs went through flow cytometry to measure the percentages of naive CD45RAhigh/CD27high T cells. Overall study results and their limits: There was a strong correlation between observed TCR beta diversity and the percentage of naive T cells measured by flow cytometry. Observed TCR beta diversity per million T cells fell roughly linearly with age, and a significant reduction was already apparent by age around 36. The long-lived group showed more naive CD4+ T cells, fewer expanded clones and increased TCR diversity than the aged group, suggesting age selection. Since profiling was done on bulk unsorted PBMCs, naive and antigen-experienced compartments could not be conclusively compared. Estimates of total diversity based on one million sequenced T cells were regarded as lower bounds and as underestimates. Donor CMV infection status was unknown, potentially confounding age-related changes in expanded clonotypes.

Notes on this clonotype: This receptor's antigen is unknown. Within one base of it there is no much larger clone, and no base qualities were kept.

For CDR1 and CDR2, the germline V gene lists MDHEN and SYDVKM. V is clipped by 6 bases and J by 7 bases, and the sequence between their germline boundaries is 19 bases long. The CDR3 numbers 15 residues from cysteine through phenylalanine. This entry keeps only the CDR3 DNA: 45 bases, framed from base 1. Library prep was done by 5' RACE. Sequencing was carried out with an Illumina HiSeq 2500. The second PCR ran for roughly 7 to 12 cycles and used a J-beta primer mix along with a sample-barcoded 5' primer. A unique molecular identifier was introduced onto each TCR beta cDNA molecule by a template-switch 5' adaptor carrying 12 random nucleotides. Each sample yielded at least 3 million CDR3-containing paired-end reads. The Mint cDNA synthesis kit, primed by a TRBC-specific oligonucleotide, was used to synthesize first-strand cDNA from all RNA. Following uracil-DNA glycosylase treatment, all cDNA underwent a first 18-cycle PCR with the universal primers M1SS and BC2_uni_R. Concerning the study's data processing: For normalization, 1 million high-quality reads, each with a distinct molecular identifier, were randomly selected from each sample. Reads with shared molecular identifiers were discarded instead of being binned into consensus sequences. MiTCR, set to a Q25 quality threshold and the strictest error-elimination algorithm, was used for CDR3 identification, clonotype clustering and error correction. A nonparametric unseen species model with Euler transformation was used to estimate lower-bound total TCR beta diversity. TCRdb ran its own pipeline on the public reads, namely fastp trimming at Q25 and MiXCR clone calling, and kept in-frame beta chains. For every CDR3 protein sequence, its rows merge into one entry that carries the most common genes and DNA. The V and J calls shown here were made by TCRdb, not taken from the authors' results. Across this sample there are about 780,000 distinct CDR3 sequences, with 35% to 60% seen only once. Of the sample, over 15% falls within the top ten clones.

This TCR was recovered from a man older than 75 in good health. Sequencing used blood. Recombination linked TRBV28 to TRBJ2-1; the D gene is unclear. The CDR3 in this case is CASRLGHSGLNEQFF. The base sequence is TGTGCCAGCAGACTGGGCCATTCCGGTCTGAATGAGCAGTTCTTC.